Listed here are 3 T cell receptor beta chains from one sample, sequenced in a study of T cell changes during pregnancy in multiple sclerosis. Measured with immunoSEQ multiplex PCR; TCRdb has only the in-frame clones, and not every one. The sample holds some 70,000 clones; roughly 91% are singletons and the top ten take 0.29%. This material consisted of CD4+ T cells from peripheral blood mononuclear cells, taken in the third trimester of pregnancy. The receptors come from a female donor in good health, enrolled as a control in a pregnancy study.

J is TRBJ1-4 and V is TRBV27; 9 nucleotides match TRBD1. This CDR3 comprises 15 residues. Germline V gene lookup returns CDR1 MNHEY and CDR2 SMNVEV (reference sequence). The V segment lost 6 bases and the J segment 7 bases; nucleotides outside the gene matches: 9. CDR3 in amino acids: CASSDRGTGFEKLFF. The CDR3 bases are TGTGCCAGCAGCGACCGCGGGACAGGGTTTGAAAAACTGTTTTTT.

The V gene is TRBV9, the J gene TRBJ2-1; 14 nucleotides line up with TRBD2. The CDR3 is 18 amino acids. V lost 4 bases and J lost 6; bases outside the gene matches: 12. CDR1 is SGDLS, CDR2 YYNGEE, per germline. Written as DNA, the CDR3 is TGTGCCAGCAGCACTCGGACTAGCGGGGGGTTAGGAGGCAATGAGCAGTTCTTC. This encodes CASSTRTSGGLGGNEQFF.

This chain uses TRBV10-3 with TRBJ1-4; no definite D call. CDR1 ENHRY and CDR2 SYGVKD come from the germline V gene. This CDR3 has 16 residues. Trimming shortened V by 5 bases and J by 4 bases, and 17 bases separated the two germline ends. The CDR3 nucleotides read TGTGCCATCAGTAAGGAGGCCCCCACAGTTAATGAAAAACTGTTTTTT. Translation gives CAISKEAPTVNEKLFF.